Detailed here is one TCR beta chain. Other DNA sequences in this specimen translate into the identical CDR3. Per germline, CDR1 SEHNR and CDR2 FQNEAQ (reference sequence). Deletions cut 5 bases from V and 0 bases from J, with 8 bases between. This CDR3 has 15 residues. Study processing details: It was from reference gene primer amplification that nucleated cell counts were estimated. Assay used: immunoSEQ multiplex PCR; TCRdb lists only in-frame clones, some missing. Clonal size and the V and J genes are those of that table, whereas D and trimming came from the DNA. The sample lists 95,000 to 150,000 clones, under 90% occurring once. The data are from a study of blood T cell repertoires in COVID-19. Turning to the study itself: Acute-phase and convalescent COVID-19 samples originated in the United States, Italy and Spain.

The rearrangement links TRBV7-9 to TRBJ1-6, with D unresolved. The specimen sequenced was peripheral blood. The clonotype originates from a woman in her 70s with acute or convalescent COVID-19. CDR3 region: CASSRESSYNSPLHF. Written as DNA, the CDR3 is TGTGCCAGCAGCAGAGAGAGCTCCTATAATTCACCCCTCCACTTT. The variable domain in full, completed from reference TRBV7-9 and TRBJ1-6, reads DTGVSQNPRHKITKRGQNVTFRCDPISEHNRLYWYRQTLGQGPEFLTYFQNEAQLEKSRLLSDRFSAERPKGSFSTLEIQRTEQGDSAMYLCASSRESSYNSPLHFGNGTRLTVT.